Listed below are T cell receptor beta chains from one sample, sequenced in a study of blood T cells in healthy people across ages. TCRdb recomputed calls from the 5' RACE reads with MiXCR, one row per CDR3 protein. Of over 600,000 distinct CDR3 sequences listed, 56% were seen once; the top ten hold about a quarter. Material: blood. The receptors come from a man aged 40-49 years in good health. Each CDR3 is given with its conserved first and last residue. The D gene is left open where the match is weak. Where a row states a size, it is once, few, many or the class of an expanded clone; other rows omit it.

- TRBJ1-1 16 - TRBV10-3 TGTGCCATCAGCGGAGGGCCGTACAGGGTTAGGGGGGGAGCTTTCTTT CAISGGPYRVRGGAFF
- TRBJ2-5 17 - TRBV3-1 TGTGCCAGCAGCCGCACACTCGCTGGGACACTCAAAGAGACCCAGTACTTC CASSRTLAGTLKETQYF
- TRBJ1-2 14 TRBD1 TRBV20-1 TGCAGTGCTACGGGGGACAGGGGAGACTATGGCTACACCTTC CSATGDRGDYGYTF
- TRBJ1-2 14 - TRBV7-9 TGTGCCAGCAGCTTAGAAGGGATGTTGGGTGGCTACACCTTC CASSLEGMLGGYTF
- TRBJ2-1 15 - TRBV5-6 TGTGCCAGCAGCTTTGTGGGGCGTCTCAACAATGAGCAGTTCTTC CASSFVGRLNNEQFF
once TRBJ2-5 16 TRBD2 TRBV19 TGTGCCAGTAGTATTATGGGGCGGGGGTACCAAGAGACCCAGTACTTC CASSIMGRGYQETQYF
- TRBJ2-3 16 TRBD1 TRBV15 TGTGCCACCAGCAGAGCCGGGACAGGGAGCACAGATACGCAGTATTTT CATSRAGTGSTDTQYF
- TRBJ2-7 13 TRBD1 TRBV20-1 TGCAGTGTAAGAAACCGGGACAGCTACGAGCAGTACTTC CSVRNRDSYEQYF
few TRBJ2-5 11 - TRBV10-3 TGTGCCACGACTAGTAGGGAGACCCAGTACTTC CATTSRETQYF
- TRBJ2-3 14 - TRBV25-1 TGTGCCAGCAGTGAGGCCGTGGGCACAGATACGCAGTATTTT CASSEAVGTDTQYF
- TRBJ2-7 14 - TRBV3-1 TGTGCCAGCAGCCAAGGTCCCTCACGCTACGAGCAGTACTTC CASSQGPSRYEQYF
few TRBJ2-7 12 TRBD2 TRBV6-5 TGTGCCACCAGGACTAGTCAGTACGAGCAGTACTTC CATRTSQYEQYF
- TRBJ1-1 12 - TRBV29-1 TGCAGCGTGCGACCTGTGAACACTGAAGCTTTCTTT CSVRPVNTEAFF
few TRBJ1-2 16 TRBD1 TRBV24-1 TGTGCCACCAGTGATCTACCCTCGGGACAGAACTATGGCTACACCTTC CATSDLPSGQNYGYTF
- TRBJ2-3 19 TRBD2 TRBV12-3/TRBV12-4 TGTGCCAGCAGTTGGAGCATCCCCGGGACTAGGCTTAGCACAGATACGCAGTATTTT CASSWSIPGTRLSTDTQYF
- TRBJ2-7 18 - TRBV9 TGTGCCAGCAGCGGGAGCCCTCCGAGCGAGAGCTCCTACAATGAGCAGTACTTC CASSGSPPSESSYNEQYF
- TRBJ2-2 14 - TRBV6-4 TGTGCCAGCAGCACCCTCCTTTTATCCGGGGAGCTGTTTTTT CASSTLLLSGELFF
- TRBJ1-1 15 TRBD1 TRBV27 TGTGCCAGCAGTCCCCCGACAGGGATTGTCCAGAAAGCTTTCTTT CASSPPTGIVQKAFF
- TRBJ2-1 17 - TRBV5-6 TGTGCCAGCAGCTTGGACGGTGCTACCGGTACACACAATGAGCAGTTCTTC CASSLDGATGTHNEQFF
few TRBJ2-7 13 TRBD2 TRBV7-2 TGTGCCAGCAGCTACGGGGGGAGCGGCGAGCAGTACTTC CASSYGGSGEQYF
- TRBJ1-3 16 - TRBV7-9 TGTGCCAGCAGCTTAGCCCTCGACAGCTCTGGAAACACCATATATTTT CASSLALDSSGNTIYF
- TRBJ1-5 15 TRBD1 TRBV6-2/TRBV6-3 TGTGCCAGTCGAGGGACAGGGGAAACCAATCAGCCCCAGCATTTT CASRGTGETNQPQHF
- TRBJ2-1 13 - TRBV7-3 TGTGCCAGCAGCTTCGGGGGAGAGGGTGAGCAGTTCTTC CASSFGGEGEQFF
- TRBJ2-1 14 TRBD2 TRBV12-3/TRBV12-4 TGTGCCAGCACCGTTAGCGGGGCTTACAATGAGCAGTTCTTC CASTVSGAYNEQFF
few TRBJ2-7 13 - TRBV25-1 TGTGCCAGCAGGGACAGCCAGACCTACGAGCAGTACTTC CASRDSQTYEQYF
many TRBJ2-1 12 - TRBV4-3 TGCGCCAGCAGCCAAGTGAACAATGAGCAGTTCTTC CASSQVNNEQFF
- TRBJ1-1 15 TRBD1 TRBV7-9 TGTGCCAGCAGCCCCGTGGACAGGGGGGACACTGAGGCTTTCTTT CASSPVDRGDTEAFF
few TRBJ2-7 14 TRBD2 TRBV7-2 TGTGCCAGCAGCTTTCGCCTAGCGGGATACGAGCAGTACTTC CASSFRLAGYEQYF
- TRBJ1-1 17 - TRBV6-5 TGTGCCAGCAGTTACCCCGCTGAATATTTTGGGAACACTGAAGCTTTCTTT CASSYPAEYFGNTEAFF
- TRBJ2-5 15 - TRBV11-2 TGTGCCAGCAGCTCATCAACAGGGCCCCAAGAGACCCAGTACTTC CASSSSTGPQETQYF
- TRBJ2-1 13 - TRBV3-1 TGTGCCAGCAGCCAAGCTCTAGCAAATGAGCAGTTCTTC CASSQALANEQFF
few TRBJ2-7 14 TRBD2 TRBV4-2 TGTGCCAGCAGCCGGGAAACTAGCGGGAGGGACCAGTACTTC CASSRETSGRDQYF
- TRBJ2-1 14 - TRBV27 TGTGCCAGCAGTTTATTGTTTGAGGGCGATGAGCAGTTCTTC CASSLLFEGDEQFF
- TRBJ2-3 13 - TRBV20-1 TGCAGTTCTACCCCAAACCTTGGGGATACGCAGTATTTT CSSTPNLGDTQYF
- TRBJ2-7 12 - TRBV27 TGTGCCAGCAGTTTTGGTGGATCCGAGCAGTACTTC CASSFGGSEQYF
- TRBJ2-7 16 TRBD2 TRBV7-9 TGTGCCAGCAGCTCAAGTCTAGCGGTGAGCTCCTACGAGCAGTACTTC CASSSSLAVSSYEQYF
- TRBJ1-2 13 - TRBV30 TGTGCCTGGAGGGGGAGCGCCGGCTATGGCTACACCTTC CAWRGSAGYGYTF
- TRBJ1-2 15 TRBD1 TRBV27 TGTGCCAGCAGTAATTTGGGACAGGGTCCCTATGGCTACACCTTC CASSNLGQGPYGYTF
- TRBJ1-6 20 TRBD1 TRBV4-2 TGTGCCAGCAGCCAAGAGCTGAAGCGAACGGGACAGGGTCAAAATTCACCCCTCCACTTT CASSQELKRTGQGQNSPLHF
- TRBJ1-2 12 TRBD1 TRBV29-1 TGCAGCATCCCCAGGGGGGGCTATGGCTACACCTTC CSIPRGGYGYTF
- TRBJ2-5 16 TRBD2 TRBV20-1 TGCAGTGGAATATACGCTAGCGGAGAAAAGGGAGAGACCCAGTACTTC CSGIYASGEKGETQYF
- TRBJ2-7 11 - TRBV6-1 TGTGCCACGGGTCCAATCTACGAGCAGTACTTC CATGPIYEQYF
- TRBJ1-6 15 TRBD1 TRBV4-2 TGTGCCAGCAGCCAAGAGGGACAGGGGGACGTATCCCTCCACTTT CASSQEGQGDVSLHF
- TRBJ1-1 15 TRBD1 TRBV7-2 TGTGCCAGCAGCCAAGTCACAGGGGTGGGCACTGAAGCTTTCTTT CASSQVTGVGTEAFF
- TRBJ2-7 14 - TRBV7-2 TGTGCCAGCAGCTTAGCGCAGGGGGGAGGCGAGCAGTACTTC CASSLAQGGGEQYF